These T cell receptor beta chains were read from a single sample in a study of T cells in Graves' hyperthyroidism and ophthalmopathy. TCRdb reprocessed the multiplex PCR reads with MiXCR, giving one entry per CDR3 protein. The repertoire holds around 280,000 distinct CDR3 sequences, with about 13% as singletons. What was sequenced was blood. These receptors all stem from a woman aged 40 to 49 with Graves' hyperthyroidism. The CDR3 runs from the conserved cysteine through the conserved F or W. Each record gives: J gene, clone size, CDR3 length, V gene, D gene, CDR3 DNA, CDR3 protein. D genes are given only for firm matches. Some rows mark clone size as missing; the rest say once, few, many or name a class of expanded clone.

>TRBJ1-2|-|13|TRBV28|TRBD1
TGTGCCAGCAGCCCCGGGACAGGTCTTGGCTACACCTTC
CASSPGTGLGYTF
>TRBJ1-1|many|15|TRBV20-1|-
TGCAGTGCTCCGCCCCCCGGACAGCAGGGCACTGAAGCTTTCTTT
CSAPPPGQQGTEAFF
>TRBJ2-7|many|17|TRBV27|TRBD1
TGTGCCAGCAGTTTATCGAATGCACCGACAGGGTCGTACGAGCAGTACTTC
CASSLSNAPTGSYEQYF
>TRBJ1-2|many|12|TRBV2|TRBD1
TGTGCCAGCAGTACCGACAGGGGGCAGGTCACCTTC
CASSTDRGQVTF
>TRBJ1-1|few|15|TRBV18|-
TGTGCCAGCTCACCCCGGGACGGCGCGAACACTGAAGCTTTCTTT
CASSPRDGANTEAFF
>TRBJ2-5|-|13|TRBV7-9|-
TGTGCCAGCAGCCGCGTAGGAGGCGGGACCCAGTACTTC
CASSRVGGGTQYF
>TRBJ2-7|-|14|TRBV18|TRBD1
TGTGCCAGCTCACCACCGGGACAGTCGTACGAGCAGTACTTC
CASSPPGQSYEQYF
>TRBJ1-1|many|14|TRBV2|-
TGTGCCAGCAGGGCGGACAGATTGAACACTGAAGCTTTCTTT
CASRADRLNTEAFF
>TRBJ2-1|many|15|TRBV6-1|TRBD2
TGTGCCAGCAGTCGTAGCGGGAGGGACTACAATGAGCAGTTCTTC
CASSRSGRDYNEQFF
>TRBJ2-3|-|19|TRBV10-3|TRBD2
TGTGCCATCAGTGAGCCCGGAGTCGCTAGCGGGGGCCACACAGATACGCAGTATTTT
CAISEPGVASGGHTDTQYF
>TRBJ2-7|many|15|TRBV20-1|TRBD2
TGCAGTGCTAGAGAACGTGGACTAGCGTTTAACGAGCAGTACTTC
CSARERGLAFNEQYF
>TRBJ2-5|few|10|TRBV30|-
TGTGCCTGGAGTGGGGAGACCCAGTACTTC
CAWSGETQYF
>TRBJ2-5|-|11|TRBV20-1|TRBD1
TGCAGTGCGTCCTCTGGGACAGGGTCGTACTTC
CSASSGTGSYF
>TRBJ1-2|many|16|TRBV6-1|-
TGTGCCAGCAGCCTCTCAGGACGGTTAGCTAACTATGGCTACACCTTC
CASSLSGRLANYGYTF
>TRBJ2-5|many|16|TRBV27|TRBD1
TGTGCCAGCAGTGAAGGGACAGGGGGCAATGCGGAGACCCAGTACTTC
CASSEGTGGNAETQYF
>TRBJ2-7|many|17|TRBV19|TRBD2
TGTGCCACCGCAGGCGGGACTAGCGGGAGGGCCCACTACGAGCAGTACTTC
CATAGGTSGRAHYEQYF
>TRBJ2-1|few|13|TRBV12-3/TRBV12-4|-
TGTGCCAGCAGTTTAGCGTCACGGTCATCGGGGTTCTTC
CASSLASRSSGFF
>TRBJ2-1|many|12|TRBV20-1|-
TGCAGTGCTTACAAGGGCCTAGGGGAGCAGTTCTTC
CSAYKGLGEQFF
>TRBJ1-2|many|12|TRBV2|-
TGTGCCAGCAAGGCCGGGATCTATGGCTACACCTTC
CASKAGIYGYTF
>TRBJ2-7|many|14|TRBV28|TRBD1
TGTGCCAGCAGAACCGGGACAGGGGGTTACGAGCAGTACTTC
CASRTGTGGYEQYF
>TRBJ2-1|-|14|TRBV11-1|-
TGTGCCAGCAGCTTGGGCGGGATCTACAATGAGCAGTTCTTC
CASSLGGIYNEQFF
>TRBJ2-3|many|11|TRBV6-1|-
TGTGCCAGCACCACGGGGAATACGCAGTATTTT
CASTTGNTQYF
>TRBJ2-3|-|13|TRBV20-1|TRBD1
TGCAGTGCCCGGGACAGGAACACAGATACGCAGTATTTT
CSARDRNTDTQYF
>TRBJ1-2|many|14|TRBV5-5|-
TGTGCCAGCAGCCCACTACAGCTTCTCTATGGCTACACCTTC
CASSPLQLLYGYTF
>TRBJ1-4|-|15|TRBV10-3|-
TGTGCCATCGGACCAATACAGGGAGGAGGGGAAAAACTGTTTTTT
CAIGPIQGGGEKLFF
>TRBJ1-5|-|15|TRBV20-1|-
TGCAGTGCTAGAGACGGTCGGTATAGCAATCAGCCCCAGCATTTT
CSARDGRYSNQPQHF
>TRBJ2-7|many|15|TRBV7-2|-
TGTGCCAGCAGCTTAGCCACGGGCGCCTCCTACGAGCAGTACTTC
CASSLATGASYEQYF
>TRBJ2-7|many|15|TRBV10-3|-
TGTGCCATCAGTGAGTCACAGGGAGTCACCTACGAGCAGTACTTC
CAISESQGVTYEQYF
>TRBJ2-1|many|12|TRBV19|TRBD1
TGTGCCAGTAGCGACAGGGTCAATGAGCAGTTCTTC
CASSDRVNEQFF
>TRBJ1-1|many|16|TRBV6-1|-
TGTGCCAGCAGTGAAGTGTTTTTACCACCCAGGGAGGAAGCTTTCTTT
CASSEVFLPPREEAFF
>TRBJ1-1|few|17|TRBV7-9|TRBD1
TGTGCCAGCAGCTTACCCCCGGGACAGGGAATGGGTACTAAAGCTTTCTTT
CASSLPPGQGMGTKAFF
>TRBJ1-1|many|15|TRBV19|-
TGTGCCAGTATGCCTGGGTGGGGCACACACACTGAAGCTTTCTTT
CASMPGWGTHTEAFF
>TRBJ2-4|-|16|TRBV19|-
TGTGCCAGTAGCCTAGGTGGGTTCGGGGACAAAAACATTCAGTACTTC
CASSLGGFGDKNIQYF
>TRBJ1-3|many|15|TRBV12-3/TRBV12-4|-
TGTGCCAGCAGTTTTCCGGGCTACTCTGGAAACACCATATATTTT
CASSFPGYSGNTIYF
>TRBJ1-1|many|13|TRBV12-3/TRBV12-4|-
TGTGCCAGCAGTGGAGTCCTGGGCACTGAAGCTTTCTTT
CASSGVLGTEAFF
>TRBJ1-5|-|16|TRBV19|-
TGTGCCAGTAGTCTCCGGACAGTTTATAGCAATCAGCCCCAGCATTTT
CASSLRTVYSNQPQHF
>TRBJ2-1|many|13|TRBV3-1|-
TGTGCCAGCAGCCAAGATAGGGGGAATGAGCAGTTCTTC
CASSQDRGNEQFF
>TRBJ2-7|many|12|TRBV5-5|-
TGTGCCAGCAGCTCGGAGCCTCGGGAGCAGTACTTC
CASSSEPREQYF
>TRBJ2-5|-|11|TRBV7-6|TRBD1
TGTGCCAGCAGGTCCAGGGGGTCCCAGTACTTC
CASRSRGSQYF
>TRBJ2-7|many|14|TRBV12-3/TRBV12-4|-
TGTGCCAGCAGTTTAATTGGCGGATCCTACGAGCAGTACTTC
CASSLIGGSYEQYF
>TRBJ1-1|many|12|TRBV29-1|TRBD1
TGCAGCGCTACACGACAGGGGGCTGAAGCTTTCTTT
CSATRQGAEAFF
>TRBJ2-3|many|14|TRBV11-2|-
TGTGCCAGCAGCTGGGACTGGAGCACAGATACGCAGTATTTT
CASSWDWSTDTQYF
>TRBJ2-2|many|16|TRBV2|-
TGTGCCAGCACCTTCCACAGGGTTAAGGACACCGGGGAGCTGTTTTTT
CASTFHRVKDTGELFF
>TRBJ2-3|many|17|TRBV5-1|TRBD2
TGCGCCAGCAGCTTGGAAGGACTAGCGGGACTAGGGGATACGCAGTATTTT
CASSLEGLAGLGDTQYF
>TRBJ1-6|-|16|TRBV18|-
TGTGCCAGCTCACCCTGGACAGTCTCCGCGGATTCACCCCTCCACTTT
CASSPWTVSADSPLHF
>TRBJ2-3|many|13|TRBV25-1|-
TGTGCCAGCAGTGGGGGGGACACAGATACGCAGTATTTT
CASSGGDTDTQYF